The present T cell receptor beta chain was sequenced within a study of blood T cells in healthy people across ages (dated by TCRdb to between 2015 and 2016). With respect to the entire study: In model experiments, template switching captured roughly one uniquely barcoded TCR beta cDNA molecule for every two T cells. Age-related changes in TCR beta repertoire diversity were measured in the study by deep sequencing normalized with unique cDNA molecular identifiers. The donors were divided into four age groups: young (average about 16 years), middle-aged (over 35), aged (approximately 62) and long-lived (82). For two donors (one aged 18 to 30 and one aged 80 or older), the study analyzed two additional independent replicas of 1 million unique cDNA reads from the same blood draw. General study outcomes and caveats: Because donor CMV infection status was unknown, age-related changes in expanded clonotypes were potentially confounded. The percentage of naive T cells measured by flow cytometry correlated strongly with observed TCR beta diversity. Total diversity estimates from one million sequenced T cells were considered lower bounds and underestimates. Bulk unsorted PBMC profiling prevented conclusive comparison of naive and antigen-experienced compartments. Observed TCR beta diversity per million T cells fell roughly linearly with age, and a significant reduction was already apparent by age roughly 40. Compared with the aged group, the long-lived group had more naive CD4+ T cells, fewer expanded clones and increased TCR diversity, suggesting age selection.

V lost 4 bases and J lost 0 bases; the stretch between them is 13 bases long. CDR1 is given as LGHDT and CDR2 as YNNKEL, both from the germline V gene (reference sequence). There are 17 amino acids in the CDR3, from cysteine to phenylalanine inclusive. Only the CDR3 part of the read is kept: 51 bases, read in frame from the first base. Receptor amplification or capture employed 5' RACE. For sequencing, an Illumina HiSeq 2500 was employed. A second PCR of about 7 to 12 cycles was performed with a sample-barcoded 5' primer and a J-beta primer mix. Each TCR beta cDNA molecule received a unique molecular identifier from a template-switch 5' adaptor carrying 12 random nucleotides. At least 3 million CDR3-containing paired-end reads were obtained from each sample. First-strand cDNA synthesis was performed from all RNA using the Mint cDNA synthesis kit, with priming by a TRBC-specific oligonucleotide. Following uracil-DNA glycosylase treatment, all cDNA underwent a first 18-cycle PCR with the universal primers M1SS and BC2_uni_R. Processing in the source paper ran as follows. Each sample was normalized by randomly selecting 1 million high-quality reads, each carrying a distinct molecular identifier. Reads sharing molecular identifiers were discarded rather than binned into consensus sequences. MiTCR, run with a Q25 quality threshold and the strictest error-elimination algorithm, handled CDR3 identification, clonotype clustering and error correction. Lower-bound total TCR beta diversity was estimated with a nonparametric unseen species model using Euler transformation. The public reads were quality trimmed at Q25 with fastp and then assembled into clones with MiXCR by TCRdb, keeping productive beta chains. Every CDR3 protein is listed once, alongside the most common genes and DNA of its rows. These V and J calls are TCRdb output, not the study's own analysis. This sample holds roughly 800,000 distinct CDR3 sequences; 20% to 30% were observed only once. The biggest ten clones account for approximately 4% of the sample.

This clonotype was counted between two and nine times. Its target antigen remains unknown. It has no much larger one-base neighbor in the sample; base qualities were not kept. Systemically healthy Caucasian individuals from Russia, roughly 40 in total and aged roughly 6 to 95 years, were included as donors. Each donor gave about 11 milliliters of peripheral blood, drawn into EDTA-treated Vacutainer tubes. Ficoll-Paque density-gradient centrifugation was used to isolate PBMCs, with at least 6 million obtained per sample. Trizol reagent was used to extract total RNA from PBMCs, with at least 5 micrograms per sample. For every donor, an aliquot of PBMCs went through flow cytometry to measure the percentages of naive CD45RAhigh/CD27high T cells. These data were likewise used in another study, on T cells of mothers and their children. The second study's authors report: Donors were nine systemically healthy Caucasian individuals: three mothers and their six children. cDNA synthesis used all of the extracted RNA, with about 1.5 ug of RNA in each 15 ul reaction. In the second PCR, the M1S primer added sample barcodes and 2-4 random nucleotides. Over 10 million TCR beta CDR3 reads came from each mother, compared with 3.3 million or so reads from each child. In both related and unrelated pairs, thymic selection shapes the output of TCR recombination in a similar way, with inherited differences having only a minor effect. Related mother-child pairs always showed normalized repertoire overlap that was slightly higher than in unrelated mother-child pairs, though the difference was never significant. Persistent microchimeric T cell clones were not detected, at a sensitivity of 95 to 100 clones per million clonotypes. To look for features that set related mother-child pairs apart from unrelated individuals, the researchers ran deep NGS to compare the TCR beta repertoires of mothers and children. Mothers averaged about 40 +/- 4 years of age and children averaged around 10 +/- 4 years. After adapter ligation was performed with NEBNext reagents, the libraries were sequenced on an Illumina HiSeq 2000 with 100+100 nt paired-end reads. To prevent cross-contamination, the mother and child libraries were prepared a month apart and were sequenced in separate runs. For each donor, somewhere between roughly 500,000 and 2,100,000 distinct TCR beta clonotypes were identified. Naive TCR beta clonotypes were estimated from low-frequency clonotypes matched to each donor's FACS-determined naive share, without sorting.

The sequence links TRBV3-1 to TRBJ2-6, with the D gene too uncertain to name. Sequencing was carried out using blood. This sequence originates from a boy younger than 18 in good health. The CDR3 reads as follows: CASSPTEGYSGANVLTF. The nucleotides read TGTGCCAGCAGCCCCACCGAAGGTTACTCTGGGGCCAACGTCCTGACTTTC.